These T cell receptor beta chains were read from a single sample in a study of cytomegalovirus exposure and HLA in healthy donors. Clones were read by immunoSEQ multiplex PCR, and TCRdb kept only the in-frame ones, dropping some. The table includes roughly 100,000 clones, 88% detected once. The sequenced material came from PBMCs. All receptors derive from a woman younger than 35 in good health and CMV-seropositive. Each CDR3 is given with its conserved first and last residue. A D gene is named only where the DNA matches it firmly.

j_gene,v_gene,d_gene,CDR3aa,CDR3nt
TRBJ2-2,TRBV28,TRBD1,CASSLVGFSGGDTGELFF,TGTGCCAGCAGTCTGGTGGGGTTTTCAGGGGGCGACACCGGGGAGCTGTTTTTT
TRBJ2-1,TRBV19,TRBD1,CASSIGDRYNEQFF,TGTGCCAGTAGTATTGGGGACAGATACAATGAGCAGTTCTTC
TRBJ2-3,TRBV5-1,-,CASSLEARAGTDTQYF,TGCGCCAGCAGCTTGGAGGCTAGAGCTGGCACAGATACGCAGTATTTT
TRBJ2-5,TRBV19,TRBD2,CASSPVYGTSGFDQETQYF,TGTGCCAGTAGTCCTGTTTACGGGACTAGCGGATTTGACCAAGAGACCCAGTACTTC
TRBJ1-1,TRBV2,-,CASTTNRANTEAFF,TGTGCCAGCACCACGAATCGAGCGAACACTGAAGCTTTCTTT
TRBJ2-5,TRBV30,-,CAWSSRQASCRKTQYF,TGTGCCTGGAGTTCGCGACAAGCTAGCTGTAGGAAGACCCAGTACTTC
TRBJ2-3,TRBV7-2,TRBD2,CASSRTSGTDTQYF,TGTGCCAGCAGCCGGACTAGCGGCACAGATACGCAGTATTTT
TRBJ2-1,TRBV7-9,-,CASSLYGENNEQFF,TGTGCCAGCAGCTTATACGGAGAAAACAATGAGCAGTTCTTC
TRBJ1-6,TRBV16,-,CASSQSEGGRSPLHF,TGTGCCAGCAGCCAATCGGAGGGCGGCCGTTCACCCCTCCACTTT
TRBJ1-6,TRBV6-5,TRBD1,CASSAGTGSFSPLHF,TGTGCCAGCAGTGCCGGGACAGGGAGTTTTTCACCCCTCCACTTT
TRBJ1-1,TRBV29-1,TRBD1,CSTGQGSKEAFF,TGCAGCACGGGACAGGGGTCGAAGGAAGCTTTCTTT
TRBJ2-2,TRBV27,-,CASSFYGGSTGELFF,TGTGCCAGCAGTTTTTATGGGGGGAGCACCGGGGAGCTGTTTTTT
TRBJ2-3,TRBV15,-,CATSRVSQVASTDTQYF,TGTGCCACCAGCAGAGTGAGCCAGGTCGCTAGCACAGATACGCAGTATTTT
TRBJ1-3,TRBV28,-,CASSTPGSSGNTIYF,TGTGCCAGCAGCACTCCGGGGAGCTCTGGAAACACCATATATTTT
TRBJ2-6,TRBV16,-,CASSRLRGSGANVLTF,TGTGCCAGCAGCCGTCTCAGGGGTTCTGGGGCCAACGTCCTGACTTTC
TRBJ2-4,TRBV2,-,CASSEVRGLAKNIQYF,TGTGCCAGCAGTGAAGTGCGGGGGCTAGCCAAAAACATTCAGTACTTC